These T cell receptor beta chains were read from a single sample in a study of T cells after yellow fever vaccination. TCRdb processed the 5' RACE reads anew with MiXCR; each CDR3 protein has one entry. The sample holds around 600,000 distinct CDR3 sequences; roughly 12% are singletons and the top ten take 14% to 15%. The sequencing used PBMCs, collected on the day of the yellow fever booster vaccination. The receptors come from a man aged 25-45 years who received the YFV17D yellow fever vaccine. Each CDR3 is given with its conserved first and last residue. The order of the fields is clone size, D gene, V gene, J gene, CDR3 DNA, CDR3 protein. The D gene is left open where the match is weak. Rows may omit the clone size; those that give it use once, few, many or a size class.

clone size: many; D gene: TRBD2; V gene: TRBV20-1; J gene: TRBJ2-3; CDR3 DNA: TGCAGTGCTAGAGGGTTAAGGCGGGAGAGCGCAGATACGCAGTATTTT; CDR3 protein: CSARGLRRESADTQYF
clone size: many; D gene: .; V gene: TRBV18; J gene: TRBJ1-4; CDR3 DNA: TGTGCCAGCTCCCCACCAGCGGGGGCCGGAGAAAAACTGTTTTTT; CDR3 protein: CASSPPAGAGEKLFF
clone size: few; D gene: .; V gene: TRBV5-1; J gene: TRBJ2-1; CDR3 DNA: TGCGCCAGCAGCTTCTACAGCTACAATGAGCAGTTCTTC; CDR3 protein: CASSFYSYNEQFF
clone size: .; D gene: TRBD1; V gene: TRBV4-2; J gene: TRBJ1-4; CDR3 DNA: TGTGCCAGCAGCCAAGAAGAAGGGACAGGGGTTGAAAAACTGTTTTTT; CDR3 protein: CASSQEEGTGVEKLFF
clone size: few; D gene: .; V gene: TRBV7-9; J gene: TRBJ1-1; CDR3 DNA: TGTGCCAGCAGCTTAGGGGCATATTATGAAGCTTTCTTT; CDR3 protein: CASSLGAYYEAFF
clone size: many; D gene: .; V gene: TRBV20-1; J gene: TRBJ2-2; CDR3 DNA: TGCAGTGCTCCGACGGCGGGGATGAACACCGGGGAGCTGTTTTTT; CDR3 protein: CSAPTAGMNTGELFF
clone size: many; D gene: TRBD1; V gene: TRBV9; J gene: TRBJ1-1; CDR3 DNA: TGTGCCAGCAGCCCCCGACAGGGGAGAGGGAACACTGAAGCTTTCTTT; CDR3 protein: CASSPRQGRGNTEAFF
clone size: .; D gene: .; V gene: TRBV30; J gene: TRBJ2-1; CDR3 DNA: TGTGCCTGGAGTGTTTTGCGGGAGCAGTTCTTC; CDR3 protein: CAWSVLREQFF
clone size: few; D gene: .; V gene: TRBV20-1; J gene: TRBJ1-5; CDR3 DNA: TGCAGTGCTAGAGATATGCGGCTCAATCAGCCCCAGCATTTT; CDR3 protein: CSARDMRLNQPQHF
clone size: many; D gene: .; V gene: TRBV6-6; J gene: TRBJ2-5; CDR3 DNA: TGTGCCAGCCGTTCGGCAGAGACCCAGTACTTC; CDR3 protein: CASRSAETQYF
clone size: few; D gene: .; V gene: TRBV18; J gene: TRBJ1-1; CDR3 DNA: TGTGCCAGCACCGACAGCCTGAACACTGAAGCTTTCTTT; CDR3 protein: CASTDSLNTEAFF
clone size: few; D gene: TRBD1; V gene: TRBV7-2; J gene: TRBJ2-7; CDR3 DNA: TGTGCCAGCAGCTCCCCCGGGACAGGGGCCTTCTCCTACGAGCAGTACTTC; CDR3 protein: CASSSPGTGAFSYEQYF
clone size: many; D gene: TRBD2; V gene: TRBV2; J gene: TRBJ2-7; CDR3 DNA: TGTGCCAGCCGAGCGGGAACCTTTTACGAGCAGTACTTC; CDR3 protein: CASRAGTFYEQYF
clone size: few; D gene: TRBD2; V gene: TRBV5-1; J gene: TRBJ2-7; CDR3 DNA: TGCGCCAGCAGTGTGACTAGCGACTACGAGCAGTACTTC; CDR3 protein: CASSVTSDYEQYF
clone size: few; D gene: .; V gene: TRBV21-1; J gene: TRBJ1-5; CDR3 DNA: TGTGCAAAAGAGTGCCTTAGGGCGACAGGGGGTTATAGCAATCAGCCCCAGCATTTT; CDR3 protein: CAKECLRATGGYSNQPQHF
clone size: .; D gene: TRBD1; V gene: TRBV7-9; J gene: TRBJ2-7; CDR3 DNA: TGTGCCAGCAGCTTCGACAGGGGCCAATTCTACGAGCAGTACTTC; CDR3 protein: CASSFDRGQFYEQYF
clone size: .; D gene: TRBD1; V gene: TRBV7-3; J gene: TRBJ2-1; CDR3 DNA: TGTGCCAGCAGGGGGGGACAGGGCAATGAGCAGTTCTTC; CDR3 protein: CASRGGQGNEQFF
clone size: few; D gene: .; V gene: TRBV29-1; J gene: TRBJ2-7; CDR3 DNA: TGCAGCGTTGAAGTTCGCAGCTACGAGCAGTACTTC; CDR3 protein: CSVEVRSYEQYF
clone size: .; D gene: TRBD2; V gene: TRBV24-1; J gene: TRBJ2-3; CDR3 DNA: TGTGCCACCAGTGACCATCTAAAGCGGGAGGACGCAGATACGCAGTATTTT; CDR3 protein: CATSDHLKREDADTQYF
clone size: many; D gene: .; V gene: TRBV7-9; J gene: TRBJ1-3; CDR3 DNA: TGTGCCAGCAGTTTAGGCTCTGGAAACACCATATATTTT; CDR3 protein: CASSLGSGNTIYF
clone size: many; D gene: .; V gene: TRBV28; J gene: TRBJ2-1; CDR3 DNA: TGTGCCAGCAGTTTAGACGACTACAATGAGCAGTTCTTC; CDR3 protein: CASSLDDYNEQFF
clone size: few; D gene: .; V gene: TRBV5-1; J gene: TRBJ2-7; CDR3 DNA: TGCGCCAGCAGCTTGGCCGTGGGGACCCGCGGATCCTACGAGCAGTACTTC; CDR3 protein: CASSLAVGTRGSYEQYF
clone size: .; D gene: .; V gene: TRBV30; J gene: TRBJ2-5; CDR3 DNA: TGTGCCTGGAGTGCGGGCCTAAAAGAGACCCAGTACTTC; CDR3 protein: CAWSAGLKETQYF
clone size: few; D gene: .; V gene: TRBV6-1; J gene: TRBJ1-5; CDR3 DNA: TGTGCCAGCCAACGGGGGAGCCAGCCCCAGCATTTT; CDR3 protein: CASQRGSQPQHF
clone size: .; D gene: TRBD2; V gene: TRBV6-1; J gene: TRBJ2-7; CDR3 DNA: TGTGCCAGCAGACAAACTAGCGGGAGGAAGTACGAGCAGTACTTC; CDR3 protein: CASRQTSGRKYEQYF
clone size: many; D gene: TRBD2; V gene: TRBV28; J gene: TRBJ2-2; CDR3 DNA: TGTGCCAGCAGTTCAGGGACTAGCGTTAACACCGGGGAGCTGTTTTTT; CDR3 protein: CASSSGTSVNTGELFF